This T cell receptor beta chain was retrieved from a study of blood T cell repertoires in COVID-19. Whole-study context: There were acute and convalescent COVID-19 samples, and they came from the United States, Italy and Spain.

The cohort comprised adults aged 18 to 89 years residing in 24 US areas. Cohort assignment relied on participant-reported clinical history. Two consecutive negative NP/OP PCR tests, clearance, or resolved symptoms defined Cohort 3 recovery. Sequencing used immunoSEQ multiplex PCR; TCRdb keeps in-frame clones, though not all of them. Of about 480,000 clones in the sample, approximately 86% are singletons; the top ten hold 7% to 10%. Trimming took off 1 base at V and 4 bases at J, with 13 bases between the two ends. Germline CDR1 is LGHNT and CDR2 is FRNRAP. CDR3 size: 15 residues. The clonotype was recovered from a woman aged 55 to 70 who had recovered from COVID-19. The sequenced sample was PBMCs or T cells enriched from blood (not recorded which). The chain uses TRBV12-5 and TRBJ1-2, with D maybe TRBD1 (6 bases). This CDR3 is CASGLAPARGYGYTF. The CDR3 nucleotides read TGTGCTAGTGGTTTGGCCCCGGCCAGGGGCTATGGCTACACCTTC.